This TCR beta chain emerged from a study of blood T cell repertoires in COVID-19. Study summary: COVID-19 samples collected from the United States, Italy and Spain covered acute and convalescent phases. Sample material is recorded as cDNA or gDNA derived from T cells, B-cell-depleted T cells, or PBMCs.

TCRdb's copy holds only in-frame clones and misses some; the assay was immunoSEQ multiplex PCR. The repertoire has 280,000 or so clones, over 75% of them found once; the top ten carry under 2.5%. With 1 base removed from V and 2 bases from J, the gap between germline ends came to 16 bases. The CDR3 spans 17 residues. CDR1 is SGHRS and CDR2 is YFSETQ in the germline V gene. Which cohort a participant joined came from the clinical history participants gave. Two consecutive negative NP/OP PCR tests, clearance, or resolved symptoms defined Cohort 3 recovery. This TCR was sampled from a man aged 25 to 45 who had recovered from COVID-19. The sample comprised PBMCs or T cells enriched from blood (not recorded which). The chain links TRBV5-1 to TRBJ1-3, with D maybe TRBD1 (5 bases). CDR3 region: CASSLRAGRATGNTIYF. For the CDR3, the DNA is TGCGCCAGCAGCTTGCGAGCGGGCAGGGCTACTGGAAACACCATATATTTT.